The 9 T cell receptor beta chains in this list originate from one sample, sequenced in a study of technical replicates of blood from a few donors. The table came from immunoSEQ multiplex PCR; TCRdb's copy has only in-frame clones and leaves some out. The data contain tens of thousands of clones, roughly 92% of them singletons. Material for sequencing was T cells isolated from PBMCs. These receptors were collected from a human donor in good health.

The V and J genes are TRBV29-1 and TRBJ1-2; TRBD1 matches 7 bases. The germline gives CDR1 SQVTM, CDR2 ANQGSEA. J was trimmed by 3 bases and V by 2 bases; bases with no gene match: 3. CDR3 length: 13 residues. The chain's CDR3 is CSVESGTDYGYTF. The CDR3 nucleotides read TGCAGCGTTGAAAGTGGGACAGACTATGGCTACACCTTC.

This chain connects TRBV19 to TRBJ1-2; D possibly corresponds to TRBD1 (5 bases). V dropped 6 bases and J dropped 6 bases, with 11 bases sitting between them. CDR1 LNHDA and CDR2 SQIVND come from the germline V gene (reference sequence). The CDR3 length is 12 residues. In DNA form, the CDR3 reads TGTGCCAGTAGCCAGACAGAAAATGGCTACACCTTC. It yields the protein CASSQTENGYTF.

This sequence joins TRBV6-1 and TRBJ1-5; TRBD1 agrees at 9 bases. Germline V gene lookup returns CDR1 MNHNS and CDR2 SASEGT. V was pared by 3 bases and J by 9 bases, with 3 bases of the junction left unmatched. CDR3 length equals 13 residues. Here the CDR3 reads CASSEGTGRPQHF. As DNA, the CDR3 is TGTGCCAGCAGTGAGGGGACAGGGAGGCCCCAGCATTTT.

The V and J genes are TRBV9 and TRBJ2-7; TRBD2 aligns across 11 bases. After removal of 6 bases from V and 4 bases from J, the junction contained 9 bases not matched to a gene. This CDR3 contains 15 residues. The germline V gene has CDR1 SGDLS and CDR2 YYNGEE. For the CDR3, the DNA is TGTGCCAGCACCTCCGGGACTAGCGGCGAGTACGAGCAGTACTTC. This sequence encodes CASTSGTSGEYEQYF. Complete variable domain (other parts from reference TRBV9 and TRBJ2-7): DSGVTQTPKHLITATGQRVTLRCSPRSGDLSVYWYQQSLDQGLQFLIQYYNGEERAKGNILERFSAQQFPDLHSELNLSSLELGDSALYFCASTSGTSGEYEQYFGPGTRLTVT.

The rearrangement links TRBV2 to TRBJ1-2, with 12 bases fitting TRBD1. CDR3 length: 16 residues. The V segment lost 6 bases and the J segment 4 bases; nucleotides outside the gene matches: 9. Germline V lookup: CDR1 SNHLY, CDR2 FYNNEI. The CDR3 bases are TGTGCCAGCAGGTTACCGGGACAGGGGGCTTCCTATGGCTACACCTTC. It encodes CASRLPGQGASYGYTF.

The gene calls are TRBV19 and TRBJ2-7; 10 nucleotides align to TRBD1. With 5 bases clipped from V and 3 bases from J, the junction kept 16 bases outside the gene matches. This CDR3 comprises 18 residues. Germline assignment: CDR1 LNHDA and CDR2 SQIVND (reference sequence). Written as DNA, the CDR3 is TGTGCCAGTAGTCTTCACCCCCACCTCGGGACAGGGGACTACGAGCAGTACTTC. The encoded protein is CASSLHPHLGTGDYEQYF. The full variable domain, its missing parts supplied by reference TRBV19 and TRBJ2-7, is DGGITQSPKYLFRKEGQNVTLSCEQNLNHDAMYWYRQDPGQGLRLIYYSQIVNDFQKGDIAEGYSVSREKKESFPLTVTSAQKNPTAFYLCASSLHPHLGTGDYEQYFGPGTRLTVT.

The rearrangement joins TRBV7-2 to TRBJ2-3; D might be TRBD2 (6 bases). Germline loops: CDR1 SGHTA, CDR2 FQGNSA. The CDR3 runs to 16 residues. V lost 2 bases, J lost 7 bases, and 19 bases lay in between. The CDR3 nucleotides are TGTGCCAGCAGCTTACGGCATCCTGGCGGGGTTAATACGCAGTATTTT. It codes for CASSLRHPGGVNTQYF.

The V and J genes are TRBV5-1 and TRBJ2-3, with 7 bases aligning to TRBD1. The CDR3 has 14 amino acids. After removal of 2 bases from V and 1 base from J, the junction contained 1 base not matched to a gene. Germline values: CDR1 SGHRS, CDR2 YFSETQ. The CDR3 sequence: CASSFGQGTDTQYF. The CDR3 DNA is TGCGCCAGCAGCTTCGGACAGGGCACAGATACGCAGTATTTT.

The chain couples TRBV19 to TRBJ1-1; the D is unclear. With 5 bases removed from V and 4 bases from J, the gap between germline ends came to 11 bases. Germline values: CDR1 LNHDA, CDR2 SQIVND (reference sequence). The CDR3 runs to 13 residues. CDR3 protein: CASSALPSTEAFF. The CDR3 nucleotides are TGTGCCAGTAGTGCCTTGCCTAGCACTGAAGCTTTCTTT.